These 17 T cell receptor beta chains share one sample of origin, sequenced in a study of T cell responses to AZD1222 COVID-19 vaccine. The repertoire was sequenced with immunoSEQ multiplex PCR; TCRdb's copy has only in-frame clones and lacks some. Among roughly 150,000 clones listed, around nine tenths were seen once. Material: peripheral blood, obtained on day 0 of AZD1222 vaccination. The receptors come from an adult in good health.

The chain carries TRBV2 and TRBJ1-2; no clear D. The CDR3 is 14 amino acids. The germline V gene has CDR1 SNHLY and CDR2 FYNNEI. Between the trimmed V and J ends, which lost 4 bases and 3 bases, there was a span of 12 bases. The CDR3, as DNA: TGTGCCAGCAGTGTTAGGGAAGTCTACTATGGCTACACCTTC. Translating it yields CASSVREVYYGYTF.

V is TRBV7-2 and J is TRBJ1-1; no clear D. V was pared by 5 bases and J by 3 bases, with 22 bases between. This CDR3 region has 17 residues. CDR1 is SGHTA and CDR2 is FQGNSA in the germline V gene. The CDR3 region is CASSDLVRAAGYTEAFF. The CDR3 DNA follows: TGTGCCAGCAGCGATTTAGTGCGGGCGGCGGGGTACACTGAAGCTTTCTTT.

J is TRBJ1-4 and V is TRBV28; the match to TRBD1 covers 11 bases. CDR1 is MDHEN, CDR2 SYDVKM, per germline. The trim removed 4 bases at V and 6 bases at J, leaving 1 base unmatched. The CDR3 is made up of 14 amino acids. This CDR3 is CASSWTGGDEKLFF. The CDR3 DNA reads as TGTGCCAGCAGTTGGACAGGGGGCGATGAAAAACTGTTTTTT.

The chain uses TRBV27 and TRBJ2-1; 15 nucleotides align to TRBD2. Germline CDR1 is MNHEY and CDR2 is SMNVEV (reference sequence). V lost 5 bases and J lost 7; bases outside the gene matches: 3. The CDR3 contains 15 residues. Here the CDR3 reads CASSIGTSGRNEQFF. The CDR3 DNA sequence: TGTGCCAGCAGTATCGGGACTAGCGGGAGGAATGAGCAGTTCTTC.

This rearrangement joins TRBV28 to TRBJ1-1, with TRBD1 identical over 7 bases. V lost 5 bases, J lost 0 bases, and 12 bases stayed unmatched. The germline V gene has CDR1 MDHEN and CDR2 SYDVKM. This CDR3 comprises 17 residues. CDR3 coding DNA: TGTGCCAGCAGTACTACTCCAGGGACAGCTATGAACACTGAAGCTTTCTTT. This encodes CASSTTPGTAMNTEAFF.

The chain employs TRBV28 and TRBJ1-5; 7 nucleotides line up with TRBD1. This CDR3 spans 15 amino acids. V was pared by 6 bases and J by 0 bases, with 5 bases of the junction left unmatched. Germline V gene lookup returns CDR1 MDHEN and CDR2 SYDVKM. The CDR3 loop is CASRRTGLSNQPQHF. The CDR3 nucleotides read TGTGCCAGCAGACGGACAGGCCTTAGCAATCAGCCCCAGCATTTT.

The DNA for the CDR3 is TGTGCCATCAGTGGCCAACAGACTACCTCCTACGAGCAGTACTTC. It codes for CAISGQQTTSYEQYF. The chain uses TRBV10-3 and TRBJ2-7, with a tentative D call TRBD2 (5 bases). Trimming stripped 4 bases from V and 0 bases from J, with 13 bases between. CDR3 length: 15 amino acids. Germline V gene data show CDR1 as ENHRY and CDR2 as SYGVKD.

The V gene is TRBV19, the J gene TRBJ1-2; D gene uncertain. The germline V gene has CDR1 LNHDA and CDR2 SQIVND (reference sequence). Trimming left V 5 bases short and J 2 bases short, with 15 bases between. The CDR3 loop spans 15 amino acids. CDR3 residues: CASSVTTAVNYGYTF. Here the CDR3 DNA reads TGTGCCAGTAGTGTAACTACAGCAGTAAACTATGGCTACACCTTC. The variable domain in full, with the rest retrieved from reference TRBV19 and TRBJ1-2, is DGGITQSPKYLFRKEGQNVTLSCEQNLNHDAMYWYRQDPGQGLRLIYYSQIVNDFQKGDIAEGYSVSREKKESFPLTVTSAQKNPTAFYLCASSVTTAVNYGYTFGSGTRLTVV.

This clone was detected only once. The chain employs TRBV18 and TRBJ2-5, with 7 positions matching TRBD1. Germline loops: CDR1 KGHSH, CDR2 LQKENI. This CDR3 contains 14 residues. Germline trimming cut 3 bases from V and 5 bases from J; bases unmatched to any gene: 6. The CDR3 is CASSPRTGMETQYF. CDR3 DNA: TGTGCCAGCTCACCCCGGACAGGAATGGAGACCCAGTACTTC.

This chain joins TRBV7-3 and TRBJ2-7; the D is unclear. CDR1 and CDR2 (germline): SGHTA, FQGTGA. This CDR3 comprises 14 residues. V dropped 1 base and J dropped 6 bases, with 13 bases sitting between them. CDR3: CASSLSRTGGEQYF. As DNA, the CDR3 is TGTGCCAGCAGCTTAAGTCGAACGGGTGGCGAGCAGTACTTC.

This chain connects TRBV5-6 to TRBJ1-2, with no clear D. The CDR3 length is 15 residues. V lost 5 bases and J lost 2, with 16 bases in between. CDR1 is SGHDT, CDR2 YYEEEE, per germline. The CDR3, as DNA: TGTGCCAGCAGTCCCGACCCGGGTCAGAACTATGGCTACACCTTC. Protein product: CASSPDPGQNYGYTF.

The chain carries TRBV19 and TRBJ2-6, with D tentatively TRBD1 (6 bases). V was clipped by 5 bases and J by 0 bases, with 14 bases between them. The CDR3 is 17 residues long. Germline V lookup: CDR1 LNHDA, CDR2 SQIVND (reference sequence). CDR3 amino acids: CASSLAGDRSGANVLTF. As DNA, the CDR3 is TGTGCCAGTAGTTTAGCAGGGGACCGCTCTGGGGCCAACGTCCTGACTTTC.

The chain has TRBV5-6 and TRBJ1-1; no clear D gene. The germline V gene encodes CDR1 SGHDT and CDR2 YYEEEE. CDR3 length: 15 residues. The V end lost 2 bases, the J end lost 4 bases, and 15 bases lay between the germline ends. CDR3 coding DNA: TGTGCCAGCAGCTTTCGTGGTTCGGCGGTCACTGAAGCTTTCTTT. Translated, it gives CASSFRGSAVTEAFF.

V is TRBV28 and J is TRBJ1-3; D ambiguous. The V end lost 2 bases, the J end lost 2 bases, and 10 bases lay between the germline ends. The CDR3 is 15 amino acids. The V gene's germline CDR1 is MDHEN and CDR2 SYDVKM. CDR3 protein: CASSLRGRTGNTIYF. CDR3 nucleotide sequence: TGTGCCAGCAGTTTACGGGGAAGAACTGGAAACACCATATATTTT.

This chain links TRBV6-2 or TRBV6-3 with TRBJ1-1, with D hard to call. V lost 1 base and J 1 base, leaving 7 bases between the germline ends. Per germline, CDR1 MNHEY and CDR2 SVGEGT. The CDR3 contains 14 residues. The CDR3 spells CASSYFYSNTEAFF. The CDR3 region has the DNA TGTGCCAGCAGTTACTTCTATTCGAACACTGAAGCTTTCTTT.

The chain recombines TRBV27 with TRBJ1-5, with D tentatively TRBD1 (5 bases). V dropped 0 bases and J dropped 4 bases, with 10 bases sitting between them. The CDR3 runs to 15 residues. Germline V gene sequence: CDR1 MNHEY, CDR2 SMNVEV (reference sequence). The DNA of the CDR3 is TGTGCCAGCAGTTTATCCGGACAACGAAATCAGCCCCAGCATTTT. This codes for CASSLSGQRNQPQHF.

This chain links TRBV14 with TRBJ2-1; D gene unclear. V was pared by 0 bases and J by 2 bases, with 11 bases between. Germline loops: CDR1 SGHDN, CDR2 FVKESK. This CDR3 has 16 amino acids. CDR3 amino acids: CASSQDGSRPYNEQFF. CDR3 sequence (DNA): TGTGCCAGCAGCCAAGATGGAAGTCGCCCCTACAATGAGCAGTTCTTC.